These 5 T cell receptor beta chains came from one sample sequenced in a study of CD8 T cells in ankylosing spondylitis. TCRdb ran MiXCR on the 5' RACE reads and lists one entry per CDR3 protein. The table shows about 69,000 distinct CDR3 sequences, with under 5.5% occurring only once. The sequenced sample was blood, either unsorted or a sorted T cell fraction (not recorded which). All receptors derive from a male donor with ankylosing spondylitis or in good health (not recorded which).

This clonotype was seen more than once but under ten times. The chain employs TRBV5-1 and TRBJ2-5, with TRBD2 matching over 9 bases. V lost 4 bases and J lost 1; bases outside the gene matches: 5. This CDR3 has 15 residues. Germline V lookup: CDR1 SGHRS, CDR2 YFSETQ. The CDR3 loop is CASSNPTSGQETQYF. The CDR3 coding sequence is TGCGCCAGCAGCAACCCGACTAGCGGCCAAGAGACCCAGTACTTC. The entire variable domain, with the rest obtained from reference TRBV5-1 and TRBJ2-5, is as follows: KAGVTQTPRYLIKTRGQQVTLSCSPISGHRSVSWYQQTPGQGLQFLFEYFSETQRNKGNFPGRFSGRQFSNSRSEMNVSTLELGDSALYLCASSNPTSGQETQYFGPGTRLLVL.

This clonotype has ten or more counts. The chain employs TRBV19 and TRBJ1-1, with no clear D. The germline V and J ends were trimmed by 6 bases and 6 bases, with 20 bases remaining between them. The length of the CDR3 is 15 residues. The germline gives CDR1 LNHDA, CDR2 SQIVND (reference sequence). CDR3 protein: CASSPGPVSGSEAFF. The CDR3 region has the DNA TGTGCCAGTAGCCCCGGGCCGGTGAGCGGATCTGAAGCTTTCTTT.

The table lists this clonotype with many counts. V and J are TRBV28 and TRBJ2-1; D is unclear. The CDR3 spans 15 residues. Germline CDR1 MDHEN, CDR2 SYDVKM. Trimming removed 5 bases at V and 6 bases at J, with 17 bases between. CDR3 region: CASSPPPPGLNEQFF. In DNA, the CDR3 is TGTGCCAGCAGTCCCCCCCCGCCCGGGCTCAATGAGCAGTTCTTC. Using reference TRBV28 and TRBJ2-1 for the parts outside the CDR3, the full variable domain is DVKVTQSSRYLVKRTGEKVFLECVQDMDHENMFWYRQDPGLGLRLIYFSYDVKMKEKGDIPEGYSVSREKKERFSLILESASTNQTSMYLCASSPPPPGLNEQFFGPGTRLTVL.

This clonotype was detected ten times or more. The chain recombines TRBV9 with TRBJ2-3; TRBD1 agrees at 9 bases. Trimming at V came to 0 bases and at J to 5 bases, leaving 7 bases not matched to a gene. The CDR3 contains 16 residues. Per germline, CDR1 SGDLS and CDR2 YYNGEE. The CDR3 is CASSVAGTGSGDTQYF. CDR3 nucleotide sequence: TGTGCCAGCAGCGTAGCCGGGACAGGGTCTGGAGATACGCAGTATTTT.

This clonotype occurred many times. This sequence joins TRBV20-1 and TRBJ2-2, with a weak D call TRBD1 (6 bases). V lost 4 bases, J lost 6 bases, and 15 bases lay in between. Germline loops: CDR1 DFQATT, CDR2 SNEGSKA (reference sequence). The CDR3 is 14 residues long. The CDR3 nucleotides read TGCAGTGCTATTAAGGGGGAGTTTGCCGGGGAGCTGTTTTTT. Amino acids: CSAIKGEFAGELFF.